This TCR beta chain derives from a study of blood T cell repertoires in COVID-19. About the study: Sources were T cells, B-cell-depleted T cells, or PBMCs; the material itself was cDNA or gDNA.

Original processing notes: Reference gene primer amplification gave estimated nucleated cell counts. TCRdb keeps only in-frame clones here, not all; method: immunoSEQ multiplex PCR. V and J calls and clone size are as listed in that table; D and trimming were resolved from the DNA. In the table there are around 380,000 clones, approximately 80% of which are singletons. CDR3 size: 14 residues. From germline, CDR1 is MNHEY and CDR2 SVGAGI. V gave up 5 bases and J gave up 7 bases, with 14 bases separating them. This TCR came from a human donor with acute or convalescent COVID-19. The donor label of this sample is uncertain. The gene calls are TRBV6-5 and TRBJ2-2; D possibly corresponds to TRBD1 (5 bases). What was sequenced was peripheral blood. CDR3 nucleotides: TGTGCCAGCAGTAGGGGCCGCCAGATCGGGGAGCTGTTTTTT. This codes for CASSRGRQIGELFF.